This T cell receptor (beta chain) was recovered during a study of cytotoxic CD8 clonotypes in ibrutinib-treated CLL. At the level of the study: Average yields of approximately 230,000 productive templates and 80,000 to 95,000 productive rearrangements characterized the samples. General observations from the study: Public clonotypes (which were uncommon) either contracted or remained stable on treatment. Clonality was higher at baseline than in age-matched healthy donors and tracked circulating CD8+ T-cell counts.

CDR1 MGHRA and CDR2 YSYEKL come from the germline V gene. This CDR3 contains 16 residues. The V gene end was trimmed by 1 base and the J gene end by 5 bases; junction bases not matched to a gene: 5. Comment on this clone: Its antigen is unidentified.

TCRdb's copy holds only in-frame clones and misses some; the assay was immunoSEQ multiplex PCR. The repertoire holds 90,000 to 100,000 clones, with approximately 82% as singletons. The TCR comes from a human donor with chronic lymphocytic leukemia. The J gene is TRBJ2-5, the V gene TRBV4-1; 12 positions agree with TRBD2. The sequencing used PBMCs, collected after 12 months of ibrutinib treatment. Written as DNA, the CDR3 is TGCGCCAGCAGCCAAGGCCCTAGCGGGGGGGCTGAGACCCAGTACTTC. This encodes CASSQGPSGGAETQYF.